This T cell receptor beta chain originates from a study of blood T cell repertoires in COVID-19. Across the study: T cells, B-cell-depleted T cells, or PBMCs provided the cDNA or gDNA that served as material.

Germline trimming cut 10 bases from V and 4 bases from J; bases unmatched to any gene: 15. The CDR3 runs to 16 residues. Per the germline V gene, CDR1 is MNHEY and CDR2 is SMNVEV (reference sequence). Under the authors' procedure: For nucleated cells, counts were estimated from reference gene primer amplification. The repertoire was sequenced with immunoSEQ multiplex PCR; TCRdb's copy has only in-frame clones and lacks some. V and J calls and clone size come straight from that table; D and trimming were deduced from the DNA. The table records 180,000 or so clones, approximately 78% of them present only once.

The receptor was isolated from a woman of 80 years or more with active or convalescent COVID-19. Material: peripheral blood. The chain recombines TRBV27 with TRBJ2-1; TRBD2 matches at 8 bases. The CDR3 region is CATTARGGLSYNEQFF. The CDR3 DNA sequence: TGTGCCACCACGGCCCGCGGGGGGTTGAGTTACAATGAGCAGTTCTTC.